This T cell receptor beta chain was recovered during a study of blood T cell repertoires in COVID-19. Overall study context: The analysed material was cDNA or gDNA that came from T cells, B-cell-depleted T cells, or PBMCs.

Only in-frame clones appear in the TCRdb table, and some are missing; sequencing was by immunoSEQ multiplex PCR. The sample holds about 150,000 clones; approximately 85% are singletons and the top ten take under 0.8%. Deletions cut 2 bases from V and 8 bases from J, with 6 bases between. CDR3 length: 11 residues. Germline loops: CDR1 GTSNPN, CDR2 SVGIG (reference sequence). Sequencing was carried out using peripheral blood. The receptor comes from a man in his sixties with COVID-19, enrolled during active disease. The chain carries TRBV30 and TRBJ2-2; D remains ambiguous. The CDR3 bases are TGTGCCTGGAGTTTCGTAGGGGAGCTGTTTTTT. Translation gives CAWSFVGELFF.